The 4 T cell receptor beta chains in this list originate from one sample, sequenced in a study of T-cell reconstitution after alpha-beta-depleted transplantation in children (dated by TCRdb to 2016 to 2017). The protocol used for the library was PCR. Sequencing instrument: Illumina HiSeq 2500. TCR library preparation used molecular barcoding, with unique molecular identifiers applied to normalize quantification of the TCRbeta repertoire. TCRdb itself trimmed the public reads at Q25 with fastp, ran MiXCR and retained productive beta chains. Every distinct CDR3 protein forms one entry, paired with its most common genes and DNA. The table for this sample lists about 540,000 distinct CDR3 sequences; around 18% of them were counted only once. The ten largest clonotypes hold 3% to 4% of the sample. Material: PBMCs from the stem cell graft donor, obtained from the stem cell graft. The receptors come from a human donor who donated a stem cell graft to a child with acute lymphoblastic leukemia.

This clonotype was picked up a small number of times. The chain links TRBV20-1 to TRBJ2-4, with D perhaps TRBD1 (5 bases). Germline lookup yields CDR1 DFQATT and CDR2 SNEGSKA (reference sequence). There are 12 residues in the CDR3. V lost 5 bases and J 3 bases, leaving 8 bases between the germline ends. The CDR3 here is CSAQGDKNIQYF. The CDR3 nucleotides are TGCAGTGCTCAGGGCGACAAAAACATTCAGTACTTC.

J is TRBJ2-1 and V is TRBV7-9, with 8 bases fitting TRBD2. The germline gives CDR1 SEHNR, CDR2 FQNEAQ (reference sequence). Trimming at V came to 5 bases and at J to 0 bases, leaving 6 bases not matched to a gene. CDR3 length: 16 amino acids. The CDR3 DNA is TGTGCCAGCAGCCCGGGGGGGATGCGCTCCTACAATGAGCAGTTCTTC. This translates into CASSPGGMRSYNEQFF.

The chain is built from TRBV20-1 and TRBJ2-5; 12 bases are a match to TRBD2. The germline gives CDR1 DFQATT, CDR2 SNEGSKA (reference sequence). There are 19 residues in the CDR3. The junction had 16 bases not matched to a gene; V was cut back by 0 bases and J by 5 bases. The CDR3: CSARDSALAGGPGGETQYF. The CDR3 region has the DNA TGCAGTGCTAGAGATTCGGCTCTAGCGGGAGGGCCAGGGGGGGAGACCCAGTACTTC.

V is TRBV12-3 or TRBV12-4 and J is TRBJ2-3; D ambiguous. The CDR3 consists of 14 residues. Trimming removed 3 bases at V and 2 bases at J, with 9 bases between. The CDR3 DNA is TGTGCCAGCAGTTTTACACGCACCACAGATACGCAGTATTTT. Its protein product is CASSFTRTTDTQYF.